The rows below give T cell receptor beta chains drawn from one sample of a study of T cell repertoires in cytomegalovirus infection. TCRdb passed the reads through MiXCR, listing each CDR3 protein once. This sample has under 300,000 distinct CDR3 sequences, with 22% found just once. These receptors' antigens are unknown. Sample: cultured PBMCs, taken from culture after CMV antigen stimulation. The receptors shown here come from a human donor in good health (CMV status not recorded). Some clones in this sample may be carry-over from other donors' samples. Each CDR3 is given with its conserved first and last residue. D genes are given only for firm matches. Size values are once, few and many counts, or a class for expanded clones, and some rows have none.

v_call	clone_size	d_call	j_call	cdr3_nt	cdr3_aa
TRBV7-9	few	TRBD2	TRBJ2-1	TGTGCCAGCAGCTTAAGGATAGCGGGTCTCAATGAGCAGTTCTTC	CASSLRIAGLNEQFF
TRBV3-1	NA	NA	TRBJ2-2	TGTGCCAGCAGCCAAGATGGGGGCCAGAACACCGGGGAGCTGTTTTTT	CASSQDGGQNTGELFF
TRBV5-6	NA	TRBD2	TRBJ2-1	TGTGCCAGCAGCTTAATCCCCCAATTGTCCGGGACTAGCGGGAAACCCAGCTCCTACAATGAGCAGTTCTTC	CASSLIPQLSGTSGKPSSYNEQFF
TRBV7-2	many	NA	TRBJ1-5	TGTGCCAGCAGCTTAGTGGGGAACCAGCCCCAGCATTTT	CASSLVGNQPQHF
TRBV3-1	NA	TRBD2	TRBJ2-7	TGTGCCAGCAGCCCTTCTAGCGGGAGCTACTACGAGCAGTACTTC	CASSPSSGSYYEQYF
TRBV20-1	NA	NA	TRBJ2-6	TGCAGTGCTAGAGATGGGAGCGCTGGGGCCAACGTCCTGACTTTC	CSARDGSAGANVLTF
TRBV6-1	many	TRBD2	TRBJ2-5	TGTGCCAGCAGTGATGTGGCGGGAGGCCGGGAGACCCAGTACTTC	CASSDVAGGRETQYF
TRBV7-8	many	TRBD2	TRBJ2-5	TGTGCCAGCAGCCCACGGACTAGCGGGAGCAAAGAGACCCAGTACTTC	CASSPRTSGSKETQYF
TRBV19	few	TRBD2	TRBJ2-7	TGTGCCAGTAGTGCCCTAGCGGGAGGGCCGGGTGAGCAGTACTTC	CASSALAGGPGEQYF
TRBV19	few	NA	TRBJ2-7	TGTGCCAGTAGTCTTTCCGGGACCTCGACCTACGAGCAGTACTTC	CASSLSGTSTYEQYF
TRBV15	few	TRBD1	TRBJ2-1	TGTGCCACCAGCAGGTCCGGGACAGGGATATACAATGAGCAGTTCTTC	CATSRSGTGIYNEQFF
TRBV7-2	many	NA	TRBJ1-1	TGTGCCAGCAGCTTATGGGTAGGCCCGAACACTGAAGCTTTCTTT	CASSLWVGPNTEAFF
TRBV6-2/TRBV6-3	NA	TRBD2	TRBJ2-5	TGTGCCAGCAGCTTACTAGCGGCCCAAGAGACCCAGTACTTC	CASSLLAAQETQYF
TRBV10-3	once	TRBD1	TRBJ2-7	TGTGCCATCAGCGAGAACCTGGGGACAGGGGGACTTAGCTCCTACGAGCAGTACTTC	CAISENLGTGGLSSYEQYF
TRBV9	NA	NA	TRBJ1-5	TGTGCCAGCAGCGTAGAGCTGGATCAGCCCCAGCATTTT	CASSVELDQPQHF
TRBV9	NA	TRBD2	TRBJ2-7	TGTGCCAGCAGCGTAGACCGGGCTAGCGGGAGGATCGAGCAGTACTTC	CASSVDRASGRIEQYF
TRBV6-1	NA	NA	TRBJ2-5	TGTGCCAGCAGCCTCATGGGAAACCAAGAGACCCAGTACTTC	CASSLMGNQETQYF
TRBV5-6	few	TRBD1	TRBJ1-2	TGTGCCAGCAGCTTGGACCAGGGGGGCTATGGCTACACCTTC	CASSLDQGGYGYTF
TRBV12-3/TRBV12-4	few	TRBD2	TRBJ2-1	TGTGCCAGCAGTAGGGGACTAGCGGGAGTAGGGGGGTTCTTC	CASSRGLAGVGGFF
TRBV7-2	NA	NA	TRBJ2-3	TGTGCCAGCAGCTTACATCCGCCATCCACAGATACGCAGTATTTT	CASSLHPPSTDTQYF
TRBV7-2	few	TRBD1	TRBJ2-4	TGTGCCAGCAGCCCGGGGACAGGGGTAATTAACATTCAGTACTTC	CASSPGTGVINIQYF
TRBV20-1	few	TRBD2	TRBJ2-3	TGCAGTGCTAGAGCCCCCGGGACCCCTGGGAGGGCAGATACGCAGTATTTT	CSARAPGTPGRADTQYF
TRBV5-4	NA	NA	TRBJ1-2	TGTGCCAGCAGCTTGCCAGCCTGGGGCGGTGAGGGCTACACCTTC	CASSLPAWGGEGYTF
TRBV24-1	NA	TRBD2	TRBJ2-1	TGTGCCACCAGCGGGAGCGGGAGGGTGAGCTCCTACAATGAGCAGTTCTTC	CATSGSGRVSSYNEQFF
TRBV12-3/TRBV12-4	many	NA	TRBJ2-5	TGTGCCAGCAGTTTGGCAGGGACAGAGACCCAGTACTTC	CASSLAGTETQYF
TRBV6-6	NA	TRBD2	TRBJ2-3	TGTGCCAGCAGTTTGATAGCGGGAGGGAAAGATACGCAGTATTTT	CASSLIAGGKDTQYF
TRBV18	NA	NA	TRBJ1-1	TGTGCCAGCTCACCCGCAGGGGAAATGAACACTGAAGCTTTCTTT	CASSPAGEMNTEAFF
TRBV2	many	NA	TRBJ1-5	TGTGCCAGCAGTGAGGATTCAACGGGCAATCAGCCCCAGCATTTT	CASSEDSTGNQPQHF
TRBV24-1	NA	TRBD2	TRBJ2-3	TGTGCCACCAGATCAAGCGGGAGGGCCGGGGATACGCAGTATTTT	CATRSSGRAGDTQYF
TRBV12-3/TRBV12-4	NA	NA	TRBJ2-5	TGTGCCAGCAGTTTAAAGGCGACGGGTGAGACCCAGTACTTC	CASSLKATGETQYF
TRBV7-9	few	NA	TRBJ1-2	TGTGCCAGCAGCTTGAATCTACAGGGAGGTCAAGGAGGCTACACCTTC	CASSLNLQGGQGGYTF
TRBV7-2	NA	NA	TRBJ2-5	TGTGCCAGCAGCTTCGGGTCGGCGCGCCAAGAGACCCAGTACTTC	CASSFGSARQETQYF
TRBV12-3/TRBV12-4	NA	NA	TRBJ1-5	TGTCCCAGCTCCCTCGCGGGGGATCAGCCCCAGCATTTT	CPSSLAGDQPQHF
TRBV12-3/TRBV12-4	NA	NA	TRBJ1-2	TGTGCCAGCACCTCCGGGTTGGATGGCTACACCTTC	CASTSGLDGYTF
TRBV6-6	few	NA	TRBJ1-5	TGTGCCAGCAGTGGACTCGGGGGGGGTGAGGGTCGCAATCAGCCCCAGCATTTT	CASSGLGGGEGRNQPQHF
TRBV5-6	NA	NA	TRBJ2-1	TGTGCCAGCAGCTTCGGACATAACTCCTACAATGAGCAGTTCTTC	CASSFGHNSYNEQFF
TRBV24-1	NA	TRBD1	TRBJ1-4	TGTGCCACCAGTGATTTGAAGGGGGCGAAATCGGAAAAACTGTTTTTT	CATSDLKGAKSEKLFF
TRBV18	few	TRBD2	TRBJ2-1	TGTGCCAGCTCACGGCAACTGACTAGCGGGAGTGACGAGCAGTTCTTC	CASSRQLTSGSDEQFF